Sequencing of this TCR beta chain was carried out in a study of blood T cells in healthy people across ages. Primers used in a second PCR of about 6 to 12 cycles were a sample-barcoded 5' primer and a J-beta primer mix. TCRdb passed the 5' RACE reads through MiXCR, listing each CDR3 protein once. The data contain about 840,000 distinct CDR3 sequences, 29% of them singletons. All donors came from Russia, were Caucasian and healthy, and spanned ages 6 to 90. Comment on this clonotype: Its cognate antigen is unknown. A read error may be the cause here, since a much bigger clone is one base away.

Germline lookup yields CDR1 MNHEY and CDR2 SMNVEV (reference sequence). The CDR3 sequence is 13 residues long. V gave up 7 bases and J gave up 0 bases, with 10 bases separating them. The study, taken as a whole, reports: Long-lived donors had more naive CD4+ cells and higher diversity than aged donors.

The same data also contributed to another study, on T cells of mothers and their children. That study adds: Versus unrelated pairs, overlap was slightly higher in related mother-child pairs, without reaching significance.

V gene TRBV27 combines with J gene TRBJ2-7, with no clear D. Sequencing was performed on blood. The sequence was obtained from a woman between 35 and 50 years old in good health. The CDR3 loop reads CASTDSNSYEQYF. The CDR3 region has the DNA TGTGCCAGCACTGACTCAAACTCCTACGAGCAGTACTTC.